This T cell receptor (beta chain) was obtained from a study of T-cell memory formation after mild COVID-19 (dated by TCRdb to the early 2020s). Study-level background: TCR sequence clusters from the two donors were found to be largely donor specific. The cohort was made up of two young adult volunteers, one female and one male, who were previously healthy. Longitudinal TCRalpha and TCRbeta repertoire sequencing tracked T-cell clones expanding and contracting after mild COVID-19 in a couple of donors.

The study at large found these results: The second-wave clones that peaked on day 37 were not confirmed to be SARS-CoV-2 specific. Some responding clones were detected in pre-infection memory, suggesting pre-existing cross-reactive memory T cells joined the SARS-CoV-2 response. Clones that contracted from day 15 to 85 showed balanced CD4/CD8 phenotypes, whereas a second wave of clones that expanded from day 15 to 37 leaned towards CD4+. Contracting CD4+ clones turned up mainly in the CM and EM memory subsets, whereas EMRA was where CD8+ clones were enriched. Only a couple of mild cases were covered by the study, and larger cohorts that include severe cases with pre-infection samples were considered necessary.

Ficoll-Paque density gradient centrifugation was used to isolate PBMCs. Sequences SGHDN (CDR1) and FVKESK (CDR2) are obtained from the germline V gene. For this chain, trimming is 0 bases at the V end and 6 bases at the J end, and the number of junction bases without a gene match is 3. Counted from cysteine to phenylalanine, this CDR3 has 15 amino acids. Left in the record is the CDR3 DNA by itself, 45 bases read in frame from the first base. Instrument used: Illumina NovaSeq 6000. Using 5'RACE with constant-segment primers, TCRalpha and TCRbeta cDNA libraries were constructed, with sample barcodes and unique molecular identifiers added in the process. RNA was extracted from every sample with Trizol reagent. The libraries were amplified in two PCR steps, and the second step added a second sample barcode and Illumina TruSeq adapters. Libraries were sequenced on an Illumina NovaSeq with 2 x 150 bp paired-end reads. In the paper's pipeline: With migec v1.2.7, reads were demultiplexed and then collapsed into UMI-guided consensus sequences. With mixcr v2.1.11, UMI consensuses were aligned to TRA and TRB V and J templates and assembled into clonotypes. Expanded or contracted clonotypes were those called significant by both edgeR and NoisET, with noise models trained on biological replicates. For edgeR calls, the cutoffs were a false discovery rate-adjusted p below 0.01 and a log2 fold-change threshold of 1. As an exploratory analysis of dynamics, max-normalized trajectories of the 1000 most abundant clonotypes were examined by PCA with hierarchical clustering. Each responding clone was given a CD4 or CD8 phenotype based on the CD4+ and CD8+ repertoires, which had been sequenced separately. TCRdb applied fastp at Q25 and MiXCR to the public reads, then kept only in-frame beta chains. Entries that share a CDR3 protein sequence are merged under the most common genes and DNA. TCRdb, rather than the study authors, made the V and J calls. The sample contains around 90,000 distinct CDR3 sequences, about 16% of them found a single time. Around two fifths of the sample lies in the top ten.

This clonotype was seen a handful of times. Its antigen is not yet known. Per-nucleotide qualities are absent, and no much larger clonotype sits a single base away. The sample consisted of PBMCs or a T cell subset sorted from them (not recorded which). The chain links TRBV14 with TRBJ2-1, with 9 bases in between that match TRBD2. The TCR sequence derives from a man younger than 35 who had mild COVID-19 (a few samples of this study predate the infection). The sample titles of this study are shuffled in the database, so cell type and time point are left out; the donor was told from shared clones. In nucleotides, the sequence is TGTGCCAGCAGCCAAGAGCGGGGGGGACTCAATGAGCAGTTCTTC. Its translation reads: CASSQERGGLNEQFF.